The 15 T cell receptor beta chains given below trace back to one sample, sequenced in a study of cytomegalovirus exposure and HLA in healthy donors. Profiling relied on immunoSEQ multiplex PCR, and the TCRdb table lists in-frame clones only, not all of them. There are fewer than 200,000 clones in the sample; 80% to 85% occur only once, and around 2.8% lies in the top ten. Sequencing used PBMCs. These receptors all come from a young woman in good health and CMV-seropositive.

The chain couples TRBV5-1 to TRBJ2-5; D perhaps matches TRBD2 (6 bases). The V and J ends lost 0 bases and 6 bases respectively, with 18 bases between them. This CDR3 spans 16 amino acids. Germline CDR1 SGHRS, CDR2 YFSETQ. CDR3 nucleotide sequence: TGCGCCAGCAGCTTGGCCGGGGGATTACCTGGGCAGACCCAGTACTTC. Translating gives CASSLAGGLPGQTQYF.

This clone has only a few counts. The V and J genes are TRBV27 and TRBJ1-2; D not certain. The V end lost 0 bases, the J end lost 10 bases, and 12 bases lay between the germline ends. This CDR3 has 13 amino acids. CDR1 and CDR2 (germline): MNHEY, SMNVEV (reference sequence). The CDR3, as DNA: TGTGCCAGCAGTTTATCGGTGATGGCAGACTACACCTTC. This sequence encodes CASSLSVMADYTF.

This chain connects TRBV14 to TRBJ1-1; 9 bases fit TRBD1. Germline V gene sequence: CDR1 SGHDN, CDR2 FVKESK. V dropped 4 bases and J dropped 3; count of bases not matched to a gene: 12. This CDR3 is 17 amino acids long. For the CDR3, the DNA is TGTGCCAGCAGCCCCCGGGGGGCCGGGACAGGGTACACTGAAGCTTTCTTT. Translating it yields CASSPRGAGTGYTEAFF.

V is TRBV7-8 and J is TRBJ1-1; D perhaps matches TRBD1 (5 bases). Looked up from germline, CDR1 is SGHVS and CDR2 is FQNEAQ. Trimming took off 5 bases at V and 1 base at J, with 17 bases between the two ends. The CDR3 runs 16 residues. CDR3 sequence: CASSPQGGATNTEAFF. In DNA form, the CDR3 reads TGTGCCAGCAGCCCCCAGGGTGGGGCCACGAACACTGAAGCTTTCTTT.

The gene calls are TRBV2 and TRBJ2-3; 8 bases map to TRBD1. CDR1 is SNHLY, CDR2 FYNNEI, per germline. V gave up 5 bases and J gave up 4 bases; unmatched junction bases: 8. This CDR3 has 15 amino acids. In DNA form, the CDR3 reads TGTGCCAGCAGTCAGACAGGGGTGGGCCCAGATACGCAGTATTTT. Protein product: CASSQTGVGPDTQYF.

This clone has just a few counts. This chain connects TRBV7-9 to TRBJ2-5, with D possibly being TRBD2 (5 bases). V was clipped by 3 bases and J by 5 bases, with 16 bases between them. This CDR3 comprises 15 residues. The germline CDR1 and CDR2 sequences are SEHNR and FQNEAQ (reference sequence). CDR3 in amino acids: CASSLADGVGETQYF. The DNA for the CDR3 is TGTGCCAGCAGCTTGGCAGACGGGGTGGGTGAGACCCAGTACTTC.

This chain uses TRBV4-1 with TRBJ2-1; D possibly corresponds to TRBD1 (7 bases). Trimming cost V 8 bases and J 5 bases, with 19 bases left between them. The V gene's germline CDR1 is MGHRA and CDR2 YSYEKL. This CDR3 spans 15 amino acids. The CDR3 DNA follows: TGCGCCAGCCGCAGGGGGGAGGCGGAGAACAATGAGCAGTTCTTC. It specifies CASRRGEAENNEQFF.

The chain's CDR3 is CASSLKTPTSGVYEQYF. CDR3 coding DNA: TGTGCCAGCTCACTGAAGACCCCAACTAGCGGGGTCTACGAGCAGTACTTC. This sequence joins TRBV18 and TRBJ2-7; 10 positions agree with TRBD2. Losses at the gene ends were 4 bases for V and 3 bases for J; bases not matched to a gene: 12. Germline V gene lookup returns CDR1 KGHSH and CDR2 LQKENI. The CDR3 covers 17 residues.

This clone was seen at least ten times. J is TRBJ2-3 and V is TRBV5-1; D is perhaps TRBD1 (5 bases). Germline values: CDR1 SGHRS, CDR2 YFSETQ. Between the trimmed V and J ends, which lost 0 bases and 8 bases, there was a span of 19 bases. This CDR3 has 16 residues. CDR3 amino acids: CASSLADNKHWSTQYF. Written as DNA, the CDR3 is TGCGCCAGCAGCTTGGCGGACAACAAGCACTGGAGTACGCAGTATTTT. Together with reference TRBV5-1 and TRBJ2-3, the CDR3 gives the full variable domain: KAGVTQTPRYLIKTRGQQVTLSCSPISGHRSVSWYQQTPGQGLQFLFEYFSETQRNKGNFPGRFSGRQFSNSRSEMNVSTLELGDSALYLCASSLADNKHWSTQYFGPGTRLTVL.

Written as DNA, the CDR3 is TGCGCCAGCAGCTTGGAGCAGGGAGGTAACACTGAAGCTTTCTTT. This encodes CASSLEQGGNTEAFF. The chain is built from TRBV5-1 and TRBJ1-1; possibly TRBD1 for D (5 bases). The CDR3 is 15 residues long. Germline values: CDR1 SGHRS, CDR2 YFSETQ. V lost 0 bases and J lost 2, with 11 bases in between.

The V call is TRBV7-3, the J call TRBJ2-5; D is unresolved. Germline assignment: CDR1 SGHTA and CDR2 FQGTGA. Trimming shortened V by 5 bases and J by 2 bases, and 3 bases separated the two germline ends. The CDR3 is made up of 11 amino acids. CDR3 DNA: TGTGCCAGCAGCCTACAAGAGACCCAGTACTTC. It codes for CASSLQETQYF.

The CDR3 bases are TGCGCCAGCAGCTTAGCGGGGGCCCCCGGGACCCAGTACTTC. It is translated as CASSLAGAPGTQYF. This chain joins TRBV5-1 and TRBJ2-5; 8 bases match TRBD2. The ends lost 2 bases at V and 7 bases at J; junction bases unmatched: 7. In germline, CDR1 is SGHRS, CDR2 YFSETQ. This CDR3 is 14 amino acids long.

This clone has a handful of counts. V is TRBV29-1 and J is TRBJ1-2, with D possibly TRBD1 on 5 matching bases. The germline V gene encodes CDR1 SQVTM and CDR2 ANQGSEA. Deletions cut 7 bases from V and 8 bases from J, with 14 bases between. CDR3 length: 11 residues. CDR3 sequence (DNA): TGCAGCGGAGGCGGACAAAGAGGCTACACCTTC. This encodes CSGGGQRGYTF.

This clone has just one count. The chain combines TRBV15 with TRBJ2-5; 10 nucleotides line up with TRBD1. This CDR3 is 15 amino acids long. CDR1 and CDR2 from the germline V gene are LNHNV and YYDKDF (reference sequence). Germline trimming cut 3 bases from V and 3 bases from J; bases unmatched to any gene: 4. Written as DNA, the CDR3 is TGTGCCACCAGCAGGATCGGGACAGGGGAAGAGACCCAGTACTTC. Translation: CATSRIGTGEETQYF.

The V and J genes are TRBV2 and TRBJ1-6; no clear D gene. This CDR3 region has 16 residues. The V end lost 6 bases, the J end lost 7 bases, and 19 bases lay between the germline ends. CDR1 and CDR2 (germline): SNHLY, FYNNEI. The CDR3 DNA reads as TGTGCCAGCAGGCCTCTGGAGGGAGCACTGAATTCACCCCTCCACTTT. Encoded protein: CASRPLEGALNSPLHF.